These 27 T cell receptor beta chains were sequenced from one sample in a study of T cells in Graves' hyperthyroidism and ophthalmopathy (dated by TCRdb to about 2019). Receptor amplification or capture employed multiplex PCR. The listed sequencing device is Illumina HiSeq 2000. The TCR beta CDR3 regions were amplified from the RNA transcripts. The TCR CDR3 was subjected to a first round of RT-PCR using the HTBI primer set and the Qiagen OneStep RT-PCR kit. The public sequencing data were trimmed at Q25 with fastp and processed into clonotypes with MiXCR by TCRdb, which kept only in-frame beta chains. Each CDR3 protein appears once, grouped with its most common genes and DNA. The table for this sample lists 300,000 to 350,000 distinct CDR3 sequences; around a sixth of them were counted only once. 45% to 50% of the sample comes from the top ten. The sample comprised blood. These receptors were taken from a woman aged 45-65 years with Graves' hyperthyroidism.

J is TRBJ2-1 and V is TRBV7-9, with 10 positions matching TRBD1. This CDR3 is 15 amino acids long. The V and J ends lost 4 bases and 3 bases, in that order; junction bases with no gene match: 3. The germline gives CDR1 SEHNR, CDR2 FQNEAQ (reference sequence). The CDR3 nucleotides read TGTGCCAGCAGCTCGGGACAGGGGTTCTACAATGAGCAGTTCTTC. Protein sequence: CASSSGQGFYNEQFF.

The V and J genes are TRBV20-1 and TRBJ2-5, with TRBD2 as a possible D gene (6 bases). Germline V gives CDR1 DFQATT, CDR2 SNEGSKA (reference sequence). The V and J ends lost 3 bases and 2 bases respectively, with 13 bases between them. There are 14 residues in the CDR3. The CDR3 DNA reads as TGCAGTGCTAGGCCGGGACTGCTACAAGAGACCCAGTACTTC. This codes for CSARPGLLQETQYF.

This clonotype appeared many times. J is TRBJ1-1 and V is TRBV20-1; 9 bases match TRBD1. CDR3 length: 14 amino acids. Germline CDR1 is DFQATT and CDR2 is SNEGSKA (reference sequence). With 3 bases clipped from V and 4 bases from J, the junction kept 6 bases outside the gene matches. CDR3 region: CSARGQGDPTEAFF. The DNA of the CDR3 is TGCAGTGCTAGGGGACAGGGCGATCCCACTGAAGCTTTCTTT.

As regards this clonotype: A much larger clone lies a single base off, so this may be a read error. This chain joins TRBV9 and TRBJ1-1; the match to TRBD1 covers 7 bases. Per germline, CDR1 SGDLS and CDR2 YYNGEE. This CDR3 is built from 14 residues. The V gene end was trimmed by 4 bases and the J gene end by 4 bases; junction bases not matched to a gene: 7. CDR3 amino acids: CASSLGTVATEAFF. The CDR3 DNA sequence: TGTGCCAGCAGCCTAGGGACAGTCGCCACTGAAGCTTTCTTT.

The rearrangement links TRBV11-2 to TRBJ2-3; 8 nucleotides line up with TRBD1. Germline loops: CDR1 SGHAT, CDR2 FQNNGV. CDR3 size: 16 residues. The ends lost 5 bases at V and 1 base at J; junction bases unmatched: 8. This chain's CDR3 is CASSHMTGAGTDTQYF. The CDR3 bases are TGTGCCAGCAGCCATATGACAGGGGCCGGCACAGATACGCAGTATTTT. The full variable domain, its missing parts supplied by reference TRBV11-2 and TRBJ2-3, is EAGVAQSPRYKIIEKRQSVAFWCNPISGHATLYWYQQILGQGPKLLIQFQNNGVVDDSQLPKDRFSAERLKGVDSTLKIQPAKLEDSAVYLCASSHMTGAGTDTQYFGPGTRLTVL.

A few counts support this clonotype. The chain recombines TRBV5-7 with TRBJ1-5; maybe TRBD1 (6 bases). TRBV5-7 is filed as an ORF, its function uncertain. The CDR3 length is 15 residues. Trimming removed 4 bases from V and 2 bases from J, with 13 bases in between. Here the CDR3 reads CASSQGPDGNQPQHF. DNA for the CDR3: TGTGCCAGCAGCCAGGGGCCGGATGGCAATCAGCCCCAGCATTTT.

This clonotype appeared a few times. The V call is TRBV9, the J call TRBJ1-6, with D tentatively TRBD1 (5 bases). CDR1 is SGDLS, CDR2 YYNGEE, per germline. Trimming removed 4 bases from V and 7 bases from J, with 9 bases in between. The CDR3 consists of 13 residues. In DNA, the CDR3 is TGTGCCAGCAGCCCCAGGGAGAATTCACCCCTCCACTTT. Residues: CASSPRENSPLHF.

V and J are TRBV20-1 and TRBJ2-7; D not resolved. The ends were cut back, 3 bases at V and 8 bases at J, with 17 bases in the middle. CDR3 length: 13 amino acids. From germline, CDR1 is DFQATT and CDR2 SNEGSKA (reference sequence). Here the CDR3 DNA reads TGCAGTGCTAGTTCCCCCCCCCCGTCGCAGCAGTACTTC. Its translation is CSASSPPPSQQYF.

The chain uses TRBV19 and TRBJ1-1; TRBD1 aligns across 7 bases. CDR3 length: 14 residues. The V segment lost 7 bases and the J segment 5 bases; nucleotides outside the gene matches: 10. CDR1 LNHDA and CDR2 SQIVND come from the germline V gene (reference sequence). CDR3 bases: TGTGCCAGTAAAATTGCAGGGGGAGGTACTGAAGCTTTCTTT. This sequence encodes CASKIAGGGTEAFF.

In its sample, this clonotype was seen many times. The rearrangement joins TRBV27 to TRBJ1-4; D remains ambiguous. V was cut by 6 bases and J by 0 bases, with 11 bases left in between. The CDR3 sequence is 15 residues long. CDR1 is MNHEY and CDR2 is SMNVEV in the germline V gene (reference sequence). CDR3 coding DNA: TGTGCCAGCAGCCCTTCGTCGGCAACTAATGAAAAACTGTTTTTT. Amino acids: CASSPSSATNEKLFF.

The chain is built from TRBV6-2 or TRBV6-3 and TRBJ1-5; D is ambiguous. The CDR3 contains 12 residues. Trimming removed 6 bases from V and 7 bases from J, with 10 bases in between. Germline V gene sequence: CDR1 MNHEY, CDR2 SVGEGT. CDR3 coding DNA: TGTGCCAGCAGCCAGGCTGGCCAGCCCCAGCATTTT. Protein product: CASSQAGQPQHF.

This clonotype has ten or more counts. V gene TRBV11-2 combines with J gene TRBJ1-2; perhaps TRBD1 as D (5 bases). This CDR3 has 14 amino acids. Trimming removed 4 bases from V and 1 base from J, with 10 bases in between. CDR1 is SGHAT, CDR2 FQNNGV, per germline. This chain's CDR3 is CASSSRTSNYGYTF. CDR3 sequence (DNA): TGTGCCAGCAGCTCCCGGACAAGTAACTATGGCTACACCTTC.

The V gene is TRBV6-1, the J gene TRBJ1-1; D may be TRBD1 (5 bases). Trimming took off 4 bases at V and 5 bases at J, with 11 bases between the two ends. This CDR3 region has 13 residues. Germline-derived CDR1 and CDR2 are MNHNS and SASEGT. CDR3 bases: TGTGCCAGCAGTGGCAGGGACTGGACTGAAGCTTTCTTT. Translation: CASSGRDWTEAFF.

This clonotype was counted at least ten times. This rearrangement joins TRBV20-1 to TRBJ2-5, with D hard to call. The CDR3 length is 12 residues. Germline CDR1 DFQATT, CDR2 SNEGSKA (reference sequence). V gave up 6 bases and J gave up 1 base, with 9 bases separating them. The CDR3 DNA is TGCAGTGCAAGACCGGCCCAAGAGACCCAGTACTTC. Encoded protein: CSARPAQETQYF.

This clonotype was observed many times. The chain is built from TRBV29-1 and TRBJ2-1; 8 nucleotides align to TRBD1. Germline CDR1 and CDR2: SQVTM and ANQGSEA. The V segment lost 6 bases and the J segment 4 bases; nucleotides outside the gene matches: 17. The CDR3 is made up of 17 amino acids. The CDR3 nucleotides read TGCAGCGTGGAACCAGACGGACAGGGACATTTATACAATGAGCAGTTCTTC. Protein product: CSVEPDGQGHLYNEQFF.

This clonotype was seen more than once but under ten times. The chain links TRBV18 to TRBJ2-7; a weak D match, TRBD2 (7 bases). This CDR3 comprises 15 residues. Trimming shortened V by 6 bases and J by 3 bases, and 18 bases separated the two germline ends. Germline CDR1 is KGHSH and CDR2 is LQKENI. CDR3 protein: CASSRSGGLNYEQYF. The CDR3 bases are TGTGCCAGCTCGCGCTCCGGGGGGCTGAACTACGAGCAGTACTTC.

A few counts support this clonotype. The CDR3 coding sequence is TGTGCCTGGAGTGTCCCCGGGATCTCTGGAAACACCATATATTTT. Amino acid sequence: CAWSVPGISGNTIYF. The chain is built from TRBV30 and TRBJ1-3; D remains ambiguous. The V end was cut by 0 bases, the J end by 0 bases, with 9 bases between. The germline CDR1 and CDR2 sequences are GTSNPN and SVGIG (reference sequence). The CDR3 length is 15 residues. The full variable domain, its missing parts supplied by reference TRBV30 and TRBJ1-3, is SQTIHQWPATLVQPVGSPLSLECTVEGTSNPNLYWYRQAAGRGLQLLFYSVGIGQISSEVPQNLSASRPQDRQFILSSKKLLLSDSGFYLCAWSVPGISGNTIYFGEGSWLTVV.

CDR3: CSASFGYEQYF. The CDR3 DNA reads TGCAGTGCTAGTTTTGGGTACGAGCAGTACTTC. This rearrangement joins TRBV20-1 to TRBJ2-7; unclear D gene. The CDR3 runs 11 residues. The V gene's germline CDR1 is DFQATT and CDR2 SNEGSKA (reference sequence). V shed 3 bases and J shed 4 bases, with 7 bases lying between them.

In DNA form, the CDR3 reads TGTGCCAGCAGTTTAGCGGGGGGAACAGGGATACAGTTCTTC. It is translated as CASSLAGGTGIQFF. The rearrangement uses TRBV12-3 or TRBV12-4 and TRBJ2-1; D possibly uses TRBD1 or TRBD2 (6 bases each). This CDR3 is 14 amino acids long. V was pared by 0 bases and J by 13 bases, with 16 bases between.

The chain combines TRBV7-3 with TRBJ2-3; possible D gene TRBD2, 5 bases. This CDR3 is built from 13 residues. Deletions cut 5 bases from V and 6 bases from J, with 12 bases between. In germline, CDR1 is SGHTA, CDR2 FQGTGA. The CDR3 protein is CASSLAGLDTQYF. The DNA for the CDR3 is TGTGCCAGCAGCCTCGCGGGCCTTGATACGCAGTATTTT.

At least ten counts were recorded for this clonotype. The chain couples TRBV12-3 or TRBV12-4 to TRBJ1-1; TRBD1 is a possible D gene (6 bases). This CDR3 is built from 14 residues. With 6 bases removed from V and 0 bases from J, the gap between germline ends came to 11 bases. CDR3 bases: TGTGCCAGCAGCCACAGGGAACTGAACACTGAAGCTTTCTTT. As protein: CASSHRELNTEAFF.

This rearrangement joins TRBV11-3 to TRBJ2-3, with 16 bases identical to TRBD2. Germline assignment: CDR1 SGHNT and CDR2 YENEEA. Trimming cost V 4 bases and J 4 bases; bases outside gene matches: 8. CDR3 size: 18 residues. The CDR3 loop is CASSSPGLAGGLADTQYF. The CDR3 region has the DNA TGTGCCAGCAGCTCCCCGGGACTAGCGGGAGGGTTGGCAGATACGCAGTATTTT.

This rearrangement joins TRBV30 to TRBJ2-3; D is undetermined. V was cut by 3 bases and J by 0 bases, with 10 bases left in between. The CDR3 has 14 amino acids. The germline gives CDR1 GTSNPN, CDR2 SVGIG (reference sequence). The chain's CDR3 is CAWRLASSTDTQYF. DNA of the CDR3: TGTGCCTGGAGGTTGGCGTCTAGCACAGATACGCAGTATTTT.

This clonotype appeared a few times. The chain employs TRBV12-3 or TRBV12-4 and TRBJ1-5, with TRBD1 identical over 8 bases. This CDR3 contains 15 residues. J was trimmed by 2 bases and V by 3 bases; bases with no gene match: 3. The CDR3 nucleotides read TGTGCCAGCAGTTTGACAGGGGCGGGCAATCAGCCCCAGCATTTT. Translated: CASSLTGAGNQPQHF.

V gene TRBV27 combines with J gene TRBJ1-1; D is uncertain. V was clipped by 6 bases and J by 1 base, with 12 bases between them. Germline CDR1 is MNHEY and CDR2 is SMNVEV (reference sequence). The CDR3 consists of 14 residues. CDR3 DNA sequence: TGTGCCAGCAGACCCGGGAACTCGAACACTGAAGCTTTCTTT. Translated, it gives CASRPGNSNTEAFF.

In its sample, this clonotype was seen many times. The J gene is TRBJ2-5, the V gene TRBV5-5, with 8 nucleotides matching TRBD1. The CDR3 is 15 amino acids. Germline loops: CDR1 SGHKS, CDR2 YYEKEE (reference sequence). V was pared by 1 base and J by 5 bases, with 7 bases of the junction left unmatched. The CDR3 is CASSLQGAGFETQYF. As DNA, the CDR3 is TGTGCCAGCAGCTTGCAGGGGGCTGGTTTTGAGACCCAGTACTTC.

Only a few counts were recorded for this clonotype. V gene TRBV7-2 combines with J gene TRBJ2-1, with 7 positions matching TRBD1. Germline V gives CDR1 SGHTA, CDR2 FQGNSA. V lost 4 bases and J lost 3; bases outside the gene matches: 6. This CDR3 has 15 residues. The CDR3 nucleotides read TGTGCCAGCAGCTATGACAGGGATTTCTACAATGAGCAGTTCTTC. This translates into CASSYDRDFYNEQFF.